The clone carrying this T cell receptor beta chain was counted a few times. Antigen specificity is unknown. RNA extraction and reverse transcription yielded cDNA as sequencing template. This table comes from immunoSEQ multiplex PCR, and its TCRdb copy is limited to in-frame clones, with some not included. The sample has about 76,000 clones, approximately 72% seen once. Noted treatment: oral pan-JAK inhibitor, 5-10 mg twice daily. A FACSAria was used to sort CD4+ and CD8+ T cells. These cells came from PBMCs. Germline V gene lookup returns CDR1 LGHNA and CDR2 YSLEER. Trimming left V 0 bases short and J 0 bases short, with 11 bases between. The CDR3 runs to 16 residues. This entry belongs to a study of CD8+ T cells in alopecia areata. Points from the study as a whole: In scalp and blood, many expanded lesional clones persisted during tofacitinib.

This TCR was sampled from a human donor with alopecia areata. The V and J genes are TRBV4-3 and TRBJ1-1, with D uncertain. Specimen: CD8+ T cells sorted from blood, collected at week 24, from a patient treated with tofacitinib. The CDR3 reads CASSQDVGSVNTEAFF. In nucleotides, the CDR3 is TGCGCCAGCAGCCAAGATGTGGGATCGGTGAACACTGAAGCTTTCTTT.